This T cell receptor (beta chain) derives from a study of OX40 agonist ivuxolimab in advanced cancers. Sequenced by immunoSEQ multiplex PCR; TCRdb stores in-frame clones only, minus some. The sample carries 90,000 to 150,000 clones, over 75% recorded once. CDR1 PRHDT and CDR2 FYEKMQ come from the germline V gene (reference sequence). The junction had 5 bases not matched to a gene; V was cut back by 4 bases and J by 7 bases. The CDR3 has 15 residues. The origin of this receptor is an adult with an advanced solid tumor such as melanoma, head and neck, liver or kidney cancer. Material: CD4+ or CD8+ T cells sorted from blood, obtained in a trial of the OX40 agonist ivuxolimab. The J gene is TRBJ1-6, the V gene TRBV13, with 9 bases identical to TRBD1. Here the CDR3 reads CASSSQGALNSPLHF. CDR3 sequence (DNA): TGTGCCAGCAGCTCACAGGGGGCTCTGAATTCACCCCTCCACTTT.